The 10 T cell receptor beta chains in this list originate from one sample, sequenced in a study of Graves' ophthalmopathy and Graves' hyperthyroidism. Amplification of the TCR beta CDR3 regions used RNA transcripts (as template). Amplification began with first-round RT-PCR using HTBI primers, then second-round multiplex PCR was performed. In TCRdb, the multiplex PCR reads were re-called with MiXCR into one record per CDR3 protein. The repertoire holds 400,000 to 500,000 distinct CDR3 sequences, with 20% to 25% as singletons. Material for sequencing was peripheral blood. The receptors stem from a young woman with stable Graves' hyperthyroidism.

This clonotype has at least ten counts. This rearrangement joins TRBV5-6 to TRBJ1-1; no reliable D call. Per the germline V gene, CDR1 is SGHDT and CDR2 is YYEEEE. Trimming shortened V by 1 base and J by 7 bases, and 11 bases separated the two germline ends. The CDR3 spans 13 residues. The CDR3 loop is CASSLSRIFEAFF. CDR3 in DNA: TGTGCCAGCAGCTTGTCCAGGATATTTGAAGCTTTCTTT.

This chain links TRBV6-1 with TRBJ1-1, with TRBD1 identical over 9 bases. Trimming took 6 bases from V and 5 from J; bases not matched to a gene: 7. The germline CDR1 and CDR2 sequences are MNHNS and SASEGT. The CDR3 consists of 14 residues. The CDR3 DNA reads TGTGCCAGCAGCCGTCGGGACAGGGAAACTGAAGCTTTCTTT. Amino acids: CASSRRDRETEAFF.

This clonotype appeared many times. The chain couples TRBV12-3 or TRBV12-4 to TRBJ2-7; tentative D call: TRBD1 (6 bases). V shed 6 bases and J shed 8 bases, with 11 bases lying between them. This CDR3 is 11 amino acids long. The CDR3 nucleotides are TGTGCCAGCAGACAGGGCTCGCAGCAGTACTTC. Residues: CASRQGSQQYF.

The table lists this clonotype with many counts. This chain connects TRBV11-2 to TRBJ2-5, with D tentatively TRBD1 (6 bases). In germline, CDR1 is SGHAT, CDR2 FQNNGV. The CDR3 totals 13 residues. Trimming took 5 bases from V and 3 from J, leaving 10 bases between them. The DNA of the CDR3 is TGTGCCAGCAGCCAGGGACATAAAGAGACCCAGTACTTC. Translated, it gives CASSQGHKETQYF.

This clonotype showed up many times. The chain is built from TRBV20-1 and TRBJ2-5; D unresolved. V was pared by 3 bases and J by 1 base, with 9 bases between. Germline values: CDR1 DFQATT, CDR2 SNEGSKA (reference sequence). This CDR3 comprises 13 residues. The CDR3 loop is CSASWKGQETQYF. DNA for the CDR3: TGCAGTGCTAGTTGGAAAGGCCAAGAGACCCAGTACTTC.

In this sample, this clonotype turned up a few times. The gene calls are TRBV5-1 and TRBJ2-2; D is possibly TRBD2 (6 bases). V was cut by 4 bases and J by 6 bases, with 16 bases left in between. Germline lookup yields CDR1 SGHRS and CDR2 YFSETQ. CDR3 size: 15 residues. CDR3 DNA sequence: TGCGCCAGCAGCCGGGACGGACTAAGGGCCGGGGAGCTGTTTTTT. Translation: CASSRDGLRAGELFF. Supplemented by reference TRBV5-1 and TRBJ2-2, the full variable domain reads KAGVTQTPRYLIKTRGQQVTLSCSPISGHRSVSWYQQTPGQGLQFLFEYFSETQRNKGNFPGRFSGRQFSNSRSEMNVSTLELGDSALYLCASSRDGLRAGELFFGEGSRLTVL.

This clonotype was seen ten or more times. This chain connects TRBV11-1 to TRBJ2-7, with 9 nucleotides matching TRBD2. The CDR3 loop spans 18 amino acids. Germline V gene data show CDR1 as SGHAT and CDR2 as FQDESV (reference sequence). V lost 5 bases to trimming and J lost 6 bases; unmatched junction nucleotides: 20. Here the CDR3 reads CASSPHGSGGGPPGEQYF. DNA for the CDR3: TGTGCCAGCAGCCCCCATGGTAGCGGGGGAGGACCTCCGGGCGAGCAGTACTTC.

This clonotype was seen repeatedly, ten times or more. The CDR3 DNA is TGTGCCAGCAGTTACTCTAGGAACACCGGGGAGCTGTTTTTT. Translating it yields CASSYSRNTGELFF. The gene calls are TRBV6-5 and TRBJ2-2; D not resolved. From germline, CDR1 is MNHEY and CDR2 SVGAGI. V lost 0 bases and J 1 base, leaving 3 bases between the germline ends. This CDR3 comprises 14 residues.

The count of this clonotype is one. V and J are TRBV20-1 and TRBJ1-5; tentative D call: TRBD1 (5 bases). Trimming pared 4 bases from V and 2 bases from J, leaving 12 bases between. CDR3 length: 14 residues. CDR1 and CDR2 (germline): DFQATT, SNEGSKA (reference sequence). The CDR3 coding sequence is TGCAGTGCTACCGTGGGGGACGGCAATCAGCCCCAGCATTTT. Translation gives CSATVGDGNQPQHF.

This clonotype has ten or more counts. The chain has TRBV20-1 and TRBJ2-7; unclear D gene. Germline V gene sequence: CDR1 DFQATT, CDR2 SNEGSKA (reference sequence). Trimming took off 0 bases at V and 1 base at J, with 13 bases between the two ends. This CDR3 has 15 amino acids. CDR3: CSARDLLLGSYEQYF. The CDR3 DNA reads TGCAGTGCTAGAGATCTACTCCTGGGGTCCTACGAGCAGTACTTC.